These 20 T cell receptor beta chains share one sample of origin, sequenced in a study of blood T cell repertoires in COVID-19. The data were produced by immunoSEQ multiplex PCR, yet TCRdb's version contains in-frame clones alone and is incomplete. The top ten clones hold about 5% of a sample with around 300,000 clones, around 90% of them seen once. The sample taken for sequencing was PBMCs or T cells enriched from blood (not recorded which). The receptors here all came from a man aged 25-40 years who had recovered from COVID-19.

The chain carries TRBV18 and TRBJ2-7; D may be TRBD1 (5 bases). The CDR3 length is 15 residues. Germline CDR1 reads KGHSH; CDR2 reads LQKENI. The V end lost 4 bases, the J end lost 5 bases, and 18 bases lay between the germline ends. CDR3 in DNA: TGTGCCAGCTCACGACAAACAGGTATTCTAAACGAGCAGTACTTC. Its protein is CASSRQTGILNEQYF.

The chain employs TRBV28 and TRBJ2-7; tentative D call: TRBD1 (5 bases). Germline V lookup: CDR1 MDHEN, CDR2 SYDVKM. V was clipped by 3 bases and J by 5 bases, with 14 bases between them. This CDR3 region has 14 residues. The CDR3 DNA is TGTGCCAGCAGTTTTCTTCAGGGATGGAACGAGCAGTACTTC. Translation: CASSFLQGWNEQYF.

The chain employs TRBV7-8 and TRBJ1-5; D is possibly TRBD1 (6 bases). CDR1 SGHVS and CDR2 FQNEAQ come from the germline V gene. This CDR3 region has 15 residues. V shed 4 bases and J shed 2 bases, with 12 bases lying between them. The chain's CDR3 is CASSSNRVGNQPQHF. The CDR3 nucleotides are TGTGCCAGCAGCTCGAACAGGGTCGGCAATCAGCCCCAGCATTTT. The full variable domain, its missing parts supplied by reference TRBV7-8 and TRBJ1-5, is GAGVSQSPRYKVAKRGQDVALRCDPISGHVSLFWYQQALGQGPEFLTYFQNEAQLDKSGLPSDRFFAERPEGSVSTLKIQRTQQEDSAVYLCASSSNRVGNQPQHFGDGTRLSIL.

This sequence joins TRBV4-1 and TRBJ2-7; 7 bases agree with TRBD1. The CDR3 totals 14 residues. Germline CDR1 is MGHRA and CDR2 is YSYEKL. Losses at the gene ends were 4 bases for V and 2 bases for J; bases not matched to a gene: 5. The CDR3 is CASSPGQATYEQYF. The DNA for the CDR3 is TGCGCCAGCAGCCCCGGACAGGCGACCTACGAGCAGTACTTC.

The genes are TRBV4-1 and TRBJ2-7; D is unclear. Germline V lookup: CDR1 MGHRA, CDR2 YSYEKL. Between the trimmed V and J ends, which lost 1 base and 3 bases, there was a span of 13 bases. This CDR3 is built from 15 residues. The CDR3 protein is CASSQAANPNYEQYF. The CDR3 bases are TGCGCCAGCAGCCAAGCCGCGAATCCGAACTACGAGCAGTACTTC.

V usage is TRBV6-1 and J usage is TRBJ2-6; D is ambiguous. CDR3 size: 19 residues. Per the germline V gene, CDR1 is MNHNS and CDR2 is SASEGT. The V end lost 2 bases, the J end lost 0 bases, and 17 bases lay between the germline ends. The CDR3 DNA is TGTGCCAGCAGTGAACTCGCCTCCCCCTCTAGCTCTGGGGCCAACGTCCTGACTTTC. This translates into CASSELASPSSSGANVLTF.

The gene calls are TRBV11-3 and TRBJ1-2; weak D call: TRBD1 (6 bases). Germline CDR1 and CDR2: SGHNT and YENEEA. CDR3 length equals 15 residues. Trimming took 3 bases from V and 3 from J, leaving 14 bases between them. The CDR3 is CASSFRQEVDYGYTF. The DNA for the CDR3 is TGTGCCAGCAGCTTTCGACAGGAGGTCGACTATGGCTACACCTTC.

The rearrangement uses TRBV7-9 and TRBJ2-5, with a possible D match to TRBD2 (6 bases). This CDR3 is 18 amino acids long. V lost 5 bases and J lost 2, with 24 bases in between. The germline gives CDR1 SEHNR, CDR2 FQNEAQ (reference sequence). The CDR3 DNA follows: TGTGCCAGCAGCGTTCGATCCCGCTACCGGGACTCACAAGAGACCCAGTACTTC. Protein product: CASSVRSRYRDSQETQYF.

The CDR3 bases are TGTGCCAGCAGTTACTCTCCGGGACTAGCGGGGAATGAGCAGTTCTTC. Encoded protein: CASSYSPGLAGNEQFF. V and J are TRBV6-5 and TRBJ2-1; the match to TRBD2 covers 13 bases. Germline V lookup: CDR1 MNHEY, CDR2 SVGAGI. The CDR3 totals 16 residues. V shed 0 bases and J 7 bases; nucleotides not matched to a gene: 3.

In this sample, this clone turned up a few times. The V gene is TRBV4-2, the J gene TRBJ1-6; D remains unclear. CDR3 length: 15 amino acids. Trimming left V 0 bases short and J 10 bases short, with 13 bases between. The germline V gene encodes CDR1 LGHNA and CDR2 YNFKEQ. CDR3 bases: TGTGCCAGCAGCCAAGAGTTACAGAACAAGTCACCCCTCCACTTT. It specifies CASSQELQNKSPLHF.

The chain employs TRBV5-4 and TRBJ2-5; 7 bases are a match to TRBD1. Germline-derived CDR1 and CDR2 are SGHNT and YYREEE (reference sequence). Unmatched junction bases numbered 3, after V lost 4 bases and J lost 3 bases. This CDR3 is 13 amino acids long. The CDR3 DNA is TGTGCCAGCAGCCCCACAGGGGAAGAGACCCAGTACTTC. Its translation is CASSPTGEETQYF.

The J gene is TRBJ2-6, the V gene TRBV9; D unresolved. This CDR3 is 17 amino acids long. Trimming left V 0 bases short and J 1 base short, with 11 bases between. Germline-derived CDR1 and CDR2 are SGDLS and YYNGEE. The DNA for the CDR3 is TGTGCCAGCAGCGTAGCGGCATCGAGGTCTGGGGCCAACGTCCTGACTTTC. Protein: CASSVAASRSGANVLTF.

This clone showed up just once. V usage is TRBV19 and J usage is TRBJ2-1; 8 bases are a match to TRBD2. Trimming at V came to 3 bases and at J to 2 bases, leaving 6 bases not matched to a gene. Germline values: CDR1 LNHDA, CDR2 SQIVND (reference sequence). The CDR3 covers 16 residues. The CDR3 region has the DNA TGTGCCAGTAGTATGAGGGCGGGGGGAACCTACAATGAGCAGTTCTTC. Translated, it gives CASSMRAGGTYNEQFF. Filled out from reference TRBV19 and TRBJ2-1, the complete variable domain reads DGGITQSPKYLFRKEGQNVTLSCEQNLNHDAMYWYRQDPGQGLRLIYYSQIVNDFQKGDIAEGYSVSREKKESFPLTVTSAQKNPTAFYLCASSMRAGGTYNEQFFGPGTRLTVL.

This clone was observed a single time. This chain links TRBV27 with TRBJ2-6; D might be TRBD2 (5 bases). The CDR3 has 15 residues. V lost 3 bases to trimming and J lost 1 base, with 7 bases between them. The V gene's germline CDR1 is MNHEY and CDR2 SMNVEV (reference sequence). CDR3 nucleotide sequence: TGTGCCAGCAGTTTCGGGGTTTCTGGGGCCAACGTCCTGACTTTC. Its translation is CASSFGVSGANVLTF.

The genes are TRBV7-8 and TRBJ2-5; D gene ambiguous. The V end was cut by 8 bases, the J end by 5 bases, with 12 bases between. This CDR3 is 12 amino acids long. Germline loops: CDR1 SGHVS, CDR2 FQNEAQ. DNA of the CDR3: TGTGCCAGCGGCCTCACGAGGGAGACCCAGTACTTC. This translates into CASGLTRETQYF.

The chain combines TRBV6-5 with TRBJ2-3, with a possible D match to TRBD2 (5 bases). Germline loops: CDR1 MNHEY, CDR2 SVGAGI. The germline V and J ends were trimmed by 6 bases and 7 bases, with 14 bases remaining between them. The CDR3 loop spans 13 amino acids. The CDR3 DNA is TGTGCCAGCAGCCAACTGGGGAGTCATACGCAGTATTTT. As protein: CASSQLGSHTQYF.

This chain links TRBV5-1 with TRBJ1-2; D remains unclear. Germline V gene lookup returns CDR1 SGHRS and CDR2 YFSETQ. This CDR3 is built from 15 residues. V lost 0 bases and J 1 base, leaving 10 bases between the germline ends. This chain's CDR3 is CASSLEFRDNYGYTF. DNA of the CDR3: TGCGCCAGCAGCTTGGAATTTCGGGATAACTATGGCTACACCTTC.

This clone was observed once. The gene calls are TRBV7-9 and TRBJ2-5, with 16 nucleotides matching TRBD2. V shed 6 bases, J shed 5 bases, and the junction held 9 bases outside the gene matches. CDR1 is SEHNR, CDR2 FQNEAQ, per germline (reference sequence). CDR3 length: 17 residues. CDR3 DNA sequence: TGTGCCAGCAGTCCTGGGACTAGCGGGGGGGCTGATGAGACCCAGTACTTC. Protein: CASSPGTSGGADETQYF.

The chain couples TRBV15 to TRBJ1-5; D unclear. Germline loops: CDR1 LNHNV, CDR2 YYDKDF (reference sequence). V gave up 0 bases and J gave up 9 bases, with 12 bases separating them. The CDR3 spans 14 residues. The CDR3 spells CATSRDKHGRPQHF. The CDR3 nucleotides are TGTGCCACCAGCAGAGATAAACACGGGAGGCCCCAGCATTTT.

The rearrangement links TRBV4-1 to TRBJ1-3, with D possibly being TRBD1 (5 bases). The CDR3 loop spans 17 amino acids. CDR1 and CDR2 (germline): MGHRA, YSYEKL. Trimming pared 1 base from V and 2 bases from J, leaving 15 bases between. The CDR3 is CASSQGPGRGAGNTIYF. DNA for the CDR3: TGCGCCAGCAGCCAAGGGCCGGGGAGGGGAGCTGGAAACACCATATATTTT.